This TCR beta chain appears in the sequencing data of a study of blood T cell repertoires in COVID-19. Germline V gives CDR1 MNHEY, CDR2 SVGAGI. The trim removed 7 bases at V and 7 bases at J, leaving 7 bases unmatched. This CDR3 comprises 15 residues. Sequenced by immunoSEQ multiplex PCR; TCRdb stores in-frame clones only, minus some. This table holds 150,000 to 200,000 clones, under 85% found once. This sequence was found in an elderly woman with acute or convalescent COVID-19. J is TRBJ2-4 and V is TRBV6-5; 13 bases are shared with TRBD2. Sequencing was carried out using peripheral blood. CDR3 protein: CASTTGLAGWNIQYF. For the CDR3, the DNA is TGTGCCAGCACCACGGGACTAGCGGGGTGGAACATTCAGTACTTC.